This T cell receptor beta chain was retrieved from a study of CD8+CD57+ T cells in acquired aplastic anemia. About this clonotype: A read error may account for a junction end that differs from germline.

CDR1 SGHRS and CDR2 YFSETQ come from the germline V gene. This CDR3 is 14 amino acids long. It was genomic DNA that served as the template for profiling TCR beta VDJ and CDR3. MiXCR was run by TCRdb on the reads, yielding one entry per CDR3 protein. The data contain roughly 300,000 distinct CDR3 sequences, roughly half of them singletons. The clonotype originates from a human donor with severe aplastic anemia or a healthy control (not recorded which). The rearrangement uses TRBV5-1 and TRBJ1-6; tentative D call: TRBD1 (6 bases). Sequenced input: sorted CD4+, CD8+, or CD8+CD57+ T cells (not recorded which) from PBMCs. The chain's CDR3 is CASSRTDPFRTLDF. CDR3 nucleotide sequence: TGCGCCAGCAGTCGGACAGATCCTTTCCGGACCCTCGACTTT.